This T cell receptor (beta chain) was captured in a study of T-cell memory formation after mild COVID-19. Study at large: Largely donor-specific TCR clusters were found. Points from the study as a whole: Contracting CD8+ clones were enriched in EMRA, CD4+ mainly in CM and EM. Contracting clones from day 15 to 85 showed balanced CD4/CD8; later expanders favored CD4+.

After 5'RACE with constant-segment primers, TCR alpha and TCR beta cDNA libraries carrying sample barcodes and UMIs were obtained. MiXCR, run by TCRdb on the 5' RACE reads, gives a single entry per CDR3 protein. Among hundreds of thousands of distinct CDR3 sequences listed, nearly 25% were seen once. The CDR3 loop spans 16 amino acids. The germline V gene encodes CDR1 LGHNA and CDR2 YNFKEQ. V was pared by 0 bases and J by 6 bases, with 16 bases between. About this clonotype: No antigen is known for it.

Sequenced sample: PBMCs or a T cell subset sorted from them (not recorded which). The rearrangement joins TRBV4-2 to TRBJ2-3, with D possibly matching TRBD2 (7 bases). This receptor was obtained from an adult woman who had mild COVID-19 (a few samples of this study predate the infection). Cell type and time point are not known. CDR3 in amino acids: CASSQDAGAEVDTQYF. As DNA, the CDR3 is TGTGCCAGCAGCCAAGACGCGGGGGCCGAGGTGGATACGCAGTATTTT.